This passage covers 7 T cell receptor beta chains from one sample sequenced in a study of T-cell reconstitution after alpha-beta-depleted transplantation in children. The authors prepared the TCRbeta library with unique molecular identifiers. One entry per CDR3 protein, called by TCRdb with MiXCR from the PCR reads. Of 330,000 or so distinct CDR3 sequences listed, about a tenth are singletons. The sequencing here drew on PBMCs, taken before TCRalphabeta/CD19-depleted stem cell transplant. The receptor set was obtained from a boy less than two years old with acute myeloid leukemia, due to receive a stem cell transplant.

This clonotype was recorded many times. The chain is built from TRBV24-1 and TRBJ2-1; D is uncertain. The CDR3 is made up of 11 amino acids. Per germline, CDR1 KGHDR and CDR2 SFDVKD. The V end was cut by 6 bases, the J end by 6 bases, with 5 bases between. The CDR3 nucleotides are TGTGCCACCAGTCGAAGCAATGAGCAGTTCTTC. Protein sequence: CATSRSNEQFF.

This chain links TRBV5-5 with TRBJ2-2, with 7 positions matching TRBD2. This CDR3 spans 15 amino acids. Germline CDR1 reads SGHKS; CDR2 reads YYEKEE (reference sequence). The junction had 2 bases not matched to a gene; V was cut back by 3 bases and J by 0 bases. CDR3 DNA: TGTGCCAGCAGCTGGGGGGGGGCGAACACCGGGGAGCTGTTTTTT. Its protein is CASSWGGANTGELFF.

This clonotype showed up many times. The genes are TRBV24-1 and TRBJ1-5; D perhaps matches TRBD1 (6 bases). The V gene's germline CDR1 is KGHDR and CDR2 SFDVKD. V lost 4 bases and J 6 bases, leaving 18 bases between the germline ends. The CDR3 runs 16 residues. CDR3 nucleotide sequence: TGTGCCACCAGTGACCCAAGGGAAGGGGGAATTCAGCCCCAGCATTTT. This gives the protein CATSDPREGGIQPQHF.

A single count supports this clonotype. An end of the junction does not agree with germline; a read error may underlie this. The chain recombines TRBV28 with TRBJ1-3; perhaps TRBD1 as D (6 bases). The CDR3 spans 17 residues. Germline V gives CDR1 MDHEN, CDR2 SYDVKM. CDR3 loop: CASSLWGAVLSGKTIYF. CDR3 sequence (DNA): TGTGCCAGCAGTTTATGGGGGGCGGTCCTTTCTGGAAAAACCATATATTTT.

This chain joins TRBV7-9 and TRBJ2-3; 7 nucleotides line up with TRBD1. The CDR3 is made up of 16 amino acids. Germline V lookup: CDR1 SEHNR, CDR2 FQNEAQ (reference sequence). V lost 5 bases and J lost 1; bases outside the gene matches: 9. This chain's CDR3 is CASSPRQGKGTDTQYF. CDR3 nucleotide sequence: TGTGCCAGCAGCCCCCGACAGGGAAAGGGCACAGATACGCAGTATTTT.

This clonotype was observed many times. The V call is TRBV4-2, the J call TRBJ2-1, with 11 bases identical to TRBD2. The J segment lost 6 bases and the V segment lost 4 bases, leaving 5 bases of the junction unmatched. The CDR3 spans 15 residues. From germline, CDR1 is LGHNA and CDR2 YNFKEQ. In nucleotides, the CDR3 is TGTGCCAGCAGCCGCATAGCGGGGGGGCCCAATGAGCAGTTCTTC. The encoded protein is CASSRIAGGPNEQFF.

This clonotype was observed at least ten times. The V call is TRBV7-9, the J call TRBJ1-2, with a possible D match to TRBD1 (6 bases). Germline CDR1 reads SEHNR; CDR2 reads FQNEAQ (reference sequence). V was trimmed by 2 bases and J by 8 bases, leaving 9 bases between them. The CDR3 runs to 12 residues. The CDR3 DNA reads TGTGCCAGCAGCTTAAGGGGGAGCGGCTACACCTTC. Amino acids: CASSLRGSGYTF.